One and the same sample provided the 3 T cell receptor beta chains below, sequenced in a study of vaccination effects on CD4 cells after COVID-19 (dated by TCRdb to between 2021 and 2024). For these receptors, no antigen is known. The library was produced with the immunoSEQ multiplex PCR assay. Imported from immuneACCESS, the table was reduced by TCRdb to in-frame sequences with V and J called. These copies leave out some clones; in studies compared against another copy, an unresolved V gene accounts for under half, and the cause of the remainder is not known. The sample table shows 9,500 to 15,000 clones, and approximately 71% are seen once. The ten largest make up 8.5% to 10% of the sample. To identify antigen-specific CD4+ T cell clonotypes by their expansion, the ViraFEST assay first stimulated PBMC with viral peptide pools and then applied TCR sequencing. After 10 days of culture, CD4+ T cells were isolated with the EasySep CD4+ T cell isolation kit. Each participant got two doses of an mRNA SARS-CoV-2 vaccine, either BNT162b2 or mRNA-1273.

The sequencing used CD4+ T cells from PBMCs cultured with SARS-CoV-2 spike peptides, collected after COVID-19 vaccination. The cell subset or site label, read with the paper, signifies: SARS-CoV-2 spike overlapping peptide pool stimulation. These receptors were obtained from a human donor who received a COVID-19 vaccine.

This clone is categorized as medium-sized. The genes are TRBV19 and TRBJ2-1; a weak D match, TRBD2 (6 bases). Per germline, CDR1 LNHDA and CDR2 SQIVND (reference sequence). Trimming took off 3 bases at V and 5 bases at J, with 8 bases between the two ends. This CDR3 comprises 13 residues. CDR3 residues: CASSIRTNNEQFF. The CDR3 DNA reads TGTGCCAGTAGTATCCGGACTAACAATGAGCAGTTCTTC.

The chain combines TRBV6-2 or TRBV6-3 with TRBJ2-1; 10 bases match TRBD2. CDR3 size: 17 residues. The V and J ends lost 4 bases and 4 bases, in that order; junction bases with no gene match: 10. CDR1 and CDR2 (germline): MNHEY, SVGEGT. The CDR3 sequence: CASSLIPGLAAYNEQFF. The CDR3, as DNA: TGTGCCAGCAGTTTAATCCCCGGACTAGCGGCATACAATGAGCAGTTCTTC.

The gene calls are TRBV28 and TRBJ2-1; 8 bases are a match to TRBD1. This CDR3 contains 20 residues. Germline loops: CDR1 MDHEN, CDR2 SYDVKM. The V gene end was trimmed by 3 bases and the J gene end by 3 bases; junction bases not matched to a gene: 19. CDR3 sequence: CASSFWGRGRSGHYYNEQFF. Here the CDR3 DNA reads TGTGCCAGCAGTTTTTGGGGCAGGGGGCGGTCAGGTCACTACTACAATGAGCAGTTCTTC.